This TCR beta chain is drawn from a study of cytomegalovirus exposure and HLA in healthy donors. Study observations and caveats: In a later analysis, TCR beta V- and J-gene trimming showed a link to a missense DCLRE1C variant. A few of the chains that were CMV-associated were confirmed in vitro to be specific for CMV antigens.

Samples came from healthy bone marrow donors. A remark on this clone: The target antigen is unknown.

The PCR made use of 60 Vbeta and 13 Jbeta primers. Only in-frame clones appear in the TCRdb table, and some are missing; sequencing was by immunoSEQ multiplex PCR. The profile shows 59,000 or so clones, about 85% of them singletons. The clonotype comes from a female donor in good health and CMV-seronegative. The sequencing sample was made of PBMCs.

DNA of the CDR3: TGTGCCAGCAGATCCGGACAGGGGCAGTATCAGCCCCAGCATTTT. Protein: CASRSGQGQYQPQHF. This sequence joins TRBV6-1 and TRBJ1-5; TRBD1 matches 9 bases. The CDR3 is made up of 15 amino acids. Germline values: CDR1 MNHNS, CDR2 SASEGT. The V segment lost 6 bases and the J segment 5 bases; nucleotides outside the gene matches: 8.